A single sample gave rise to the 18 T cell receptor beta chains below, sequenced in a study of T-cell reconstitution after alpha-beta-depleted transplantation in children. The TCRbeta library incorporated unique molecular identifiers. TCRdb fed the PCR reads into MiXCR, producing one record per CDR3 protein. The table shows 670,000 or so distinct CDR3 sequences, with over 10% occurring only once. The sample here was PBMCs, taken before TCRalphabeta/CD19-depleted stem cell transplant. These receptors were taken from a girl aged 2 to 9 with congenital amegakaryocytic thrombocytopenia, due to receive a stem cell transplant.

Ten or more counts support this clonotype. The V call is TRBV20-1, the J call TRBJ2-1; TRBD2 matches at 8 bases. CDR1 and CDR2 (germline): DFQATT, SNEGSKA (reference sequence). V was clipped by 3 bases and J by 0 bases; unmatched bases: 7. The CDR3 has 16 residues. The CDR3 loop reads CSASVLAESSYNEQFF. CDR3 coding DNA: TGCAGTGCTAGTGTACTAGCGGAAAGCTCCTACAATGAGCAGTTCTTC.

This chain joins TRBV7-9 and TRBJ2-7, with 9 bases that match TRBD1. The CDR3 loop spans 15 amino acids. J was trimmed by 2 bases and V by 2 bases; bases with no gene match: 4. Germline V gene lookup returns CDR1 SEHNR and CDR2 FQNEAQ (reference sequence). CDR3 coding DNA: TGTGCCAGCAGCTTAAGGGACAGGGTAACCTACGAGCAGTACTTC. Its protein product is CASSLRDRVTYEQYF.

J is TRBJ2-1 and V is TRBV19, with D tentatively TRBD2 (6 bases). Looked up from germline, CDR1 is LNHDA and CDR2 is SQIVND (reference sequence). V was cut by 6 bases and J by 9 bases, with 24 bases left in between. The CDR3 spans 16 residues. In DNA form, the CDR3 reads TGTGCCAGTAGCCCGAAAGCGGGTAGCGAGAGCAGTGAGCAGTTCTTC. The encoded protein is CASSPKAGSESSEQFF.

This clonotype has a handful of counts. This chain links TRBV12-3 or TRBV12-4 with TRBJ2-7; perhaps TRBD2 as D (6 bases). Trimming removed 6 bases from V and 0 bases from J, with 15 bases in between. The CDR3 is 15 amino acids. The CDR3: CASSYEGLGSYEQYF. Here the CDR3 DNA reads TGTGCCAGCAGCTACGAGGGACTGGGCTCCTACGAGCAGTACTTC.

This clonotype was seen only a few times. The rearrangement links TRBV4-1 to TRBJ2-2; 7 bases line up with TRBD2. Losses at the gene ends were 0 bases for V and 2 bases for J; bases not matched to a gene: 6. This CDR3 comprises 17 residues. The germline V gene encodes CDR1 MGHRA and CDR2 YSYEKL. DNA for the CDR3: TGCGCCAGCAGCCAAGAATGGCTAGCGGCCAACACCGGGGAGCTGTTTTTT. Translating gives CASSQEWLAANTGELFF.

This clonotype was recorded a few times. CDR3 nucleotides: TGCAGTGCTAGAGATCTTTCTAGCGGCAACTACGAGCAGTACTTC. Translation: CSARDLSSGNYEQYF. The J gene is TRBJ2-7, the V gene TRBV20-1, with 7 bases that match TRBD2. Germline trimming cut 0 bases from V and 3 bases from J; bases unmatched to any gene: 8. Germline assignment: CDR1 DFQATT and CDR2 SNEGSKA (reference sequence). The CDR3 sequence is 15 residues long.

The rearrangement uses TRBV29-1 and TRBJ2-2; the match to TRBD2 covers 7 bases. Germline loops: CDR1 SQVTM, CDR2 ANQGSEA. The junction had 3 bases not matched to a gene; V was cut back by 7 bases and J by 1 base. The CDR3 is made up of 13 amino acids. The CDR3 nucleotides are TGCAGCGCTGGGGAGGGGAACACCGGGGAGCTGTTTTTT. This encodes CSAGEGNTGELFF.

This clonotype was detected many times. This chain connects TRBV29-1 to TRBJ2-1; D call uncertain. Germline V gene lookup returns CDR1 SQVTM and CDR2 ANQGSEA. V was shortened by 3 bases and J by 10 bases, with 7 bases between the two germline ends. The CDR3 totals 10 residues. The CDR3 coding sequence is TGCAGCGTTGATTATAGGGAGCAGTTCTTC. As protein: CSVDYREQFF.

The CDR3 nucleotides are TGCGCCAGCTCAACAGGGGGCGGGATCGAGCAGTACTTC. Its protein is CASSTGGGIEQYF. The chain is built from TRBV5-1 and TRBJ2-7; 9 bases are shared with TRBD1. The CDR3 runs 13 residues. Looked up from germline, CDR1 is SGHRS and CDR2 is YFSETQ. J was trimmed by 6 bases and V by 7 bases; bases with no gene match: 8.

This clonotype has only a few counts. V gene TRBV3-1 combines with J gene TRBJ2-2; D gene ambiguous. Germline V gives CDR1 LGHDT, CDR2 YNNKEL (reference sequence). The CDR3 contains 14 residues. V gave up 5 bases and J gave up 5 bases, with 12 bases separating them. The CDR3 loop reads CASSERGVTGELFF. CDR3 sequence (DNA): TGTGCCAGCAGCGAAAGAGGAGTAACCGGGGAGCTGTTTTTT.

The sample holds many counts of this clonotype. This chain uses TRBV20-1 with TRBJ2-2, with 11 bases lining up with TRBD1. This CDR3 region has 16 residues. Germline CDR1 and CDR2: DFQATT and SNEGSKA (reference sequence). The V gene end was trimmed by 5 bases and the J gene end by 4 bases; junction bases not matched to a gene: 9. The CDR3 loop is CSAANPDRGRTGELFF. Written as DNA, the CDR3 is TGCAGTGCTGCGAACCCGGACAGGGGGCGCACCGGGGAGCTGTTTTTT.

This clonotype has ten or more counts. This chain links TRBV10-3 with TRBJ2-5; D not resolved. Germline values: CDR1 ENHRY, CDR2 SYGVKD. V lost 7 bases, J lost 1 base, and 10 bases lay in between. This CDR3 contains 13 residues. The CDR3 DNA is TGTGCCATCACGGACGGACCCCAAGAGACCCAGTACTTC. It specifies CAITDGPQETQYF.

This clonotype appeared many times. This chain connects TRBV7-9 to TRBJ2-7; D may be TRBD1 or TRBD2 (5 bases each). Trimming left V 0 bases short and J 7 bases short, with 13 bases between. The germline V gene has CDR1 SEHNR and CDR2 FQNEAQ (reference sequence). CDR3 length: 14 amino acids. DNA for the CDR3: TGTGCCAGCAGCTTAGCGGGACCTGTAGGGGAGCAGTACTTC. Residues: CASSLAGPVGEQYF.

The chain has TRBV28 and TRBJ1-1; no definite D call. Germline V gene sequence: CDR1 MDHEN, CDR2 SYDVKM. CDR3 size: 14 residues. The germline V and J ends were trimmed by 2 bases and 4 bases, with 11 bases remaining between them. As DNA, the CDR3 is TGTGCCAGCAGTTTACAGGTCCCGCGCACTGAAGCTTTCTTT. Protein sequence: CASSLQVPRTEAFF.

The CDR3, as DNA: TGTGCCAGCAGCTTGGTCCCCGATACAGGGGGAAACACCGGGGAGCTGTTTTTT. Encoded protein: CASSLVPDTGGNTGELFF. The chain combines TRBV7-6 with TRBJ2-2, with 8 bases fitting TRBD1. There are 18 residues in the CDR3. J gave up 2 bases and V 3 bases, and 11 bases lay outside the gene matches. The germline V gene has CDR1 SGHVS and CDR2 FNYEAQ.

Comment on this clonotype: This may come from a read error, since a much larger clone is one base off. Given the absence of the conserved phenylalanine or tryptophan at the CDR3 end, a read error is likely. V usage is TRBV5-1 and J usage is TRBJ1-1; the match to TRBD1 covers 10 bases. CDR1 and CDR2 (germline): SGHRS, YFSETQ. This CDR3 comprises 13 residues. Trimming took 4 bases from V and 6 from J; bases not matched to a gene: 3. For the CDR3, the DNA is TGCGCCAGCAGCACCGGACAGGGGGCTGAAGCTTTCTTA. Its protein product is CASSTGQGAEAFL.

This chain joins TRBV7-9 and TRBJ1-1; 7 positions match TRBD1. Germline trimming cut 7 bases from V and 0 bases from J; bases unmatched to any gene: 11. The CDR3 is 16 residues long. CDR1 and CDR2 from the germline V gene are SEHNR and FQNEAQ (reference sequence). This CDR3 is CASTLEGGLMNTEAFF. The DNA for the CDR3 is TGTGCCAGCACCCTAGAAGGGGGCCTAATGAACACTGAAGCTTTCTTT.

A remark on this clonotype: One base away lies a much larger clone, so this may be a sequencing read error. The V call is TRBV20-1, the J call TRBJ1-2, with D maybe TRBD1 (5 bases). The CDR3 runs 15 residues. CDR1 and CDR2 (germline): DFQATT, SNEGSKA (reference sequence). CDR3 sequence: CSARDPTVLNYGDTF. The CDR3, as DNA: TGCAGTGCTAGAGATCCGACAGTCCTTAACTATGGCGACACCTTC.